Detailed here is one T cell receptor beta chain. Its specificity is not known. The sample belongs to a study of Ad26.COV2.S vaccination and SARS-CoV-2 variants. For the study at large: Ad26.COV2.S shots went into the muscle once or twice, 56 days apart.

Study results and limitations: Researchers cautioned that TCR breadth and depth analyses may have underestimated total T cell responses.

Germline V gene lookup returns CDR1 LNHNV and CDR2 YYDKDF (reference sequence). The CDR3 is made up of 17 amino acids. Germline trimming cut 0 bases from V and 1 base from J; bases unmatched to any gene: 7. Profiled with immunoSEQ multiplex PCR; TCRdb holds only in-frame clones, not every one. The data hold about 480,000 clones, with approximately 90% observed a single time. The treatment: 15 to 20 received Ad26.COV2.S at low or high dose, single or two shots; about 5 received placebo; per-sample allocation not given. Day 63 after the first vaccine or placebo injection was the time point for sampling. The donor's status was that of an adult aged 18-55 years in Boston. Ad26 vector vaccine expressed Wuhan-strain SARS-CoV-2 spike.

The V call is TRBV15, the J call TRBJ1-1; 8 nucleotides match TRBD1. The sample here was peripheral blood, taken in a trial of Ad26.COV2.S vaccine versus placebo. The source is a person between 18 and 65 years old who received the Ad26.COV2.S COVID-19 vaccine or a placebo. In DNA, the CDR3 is TGTGCCACCAGCAGAGACTACGGGACAGGCGGGAACACTGAAGCTTTCTTT. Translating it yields CATSRDYGTGGNTEAFF.